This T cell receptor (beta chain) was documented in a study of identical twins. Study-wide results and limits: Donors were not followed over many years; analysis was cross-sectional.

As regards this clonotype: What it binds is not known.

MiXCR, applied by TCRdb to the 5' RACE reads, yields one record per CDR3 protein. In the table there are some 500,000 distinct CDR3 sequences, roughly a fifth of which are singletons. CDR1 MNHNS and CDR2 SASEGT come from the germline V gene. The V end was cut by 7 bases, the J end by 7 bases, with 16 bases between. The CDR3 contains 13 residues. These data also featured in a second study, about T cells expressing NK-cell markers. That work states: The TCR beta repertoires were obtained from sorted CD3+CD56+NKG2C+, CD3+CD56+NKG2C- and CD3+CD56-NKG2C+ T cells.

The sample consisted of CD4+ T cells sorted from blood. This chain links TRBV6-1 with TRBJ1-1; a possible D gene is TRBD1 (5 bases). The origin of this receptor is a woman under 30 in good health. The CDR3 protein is CASISAREDEAFF. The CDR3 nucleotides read TGTGCCAGCATCTCCGCCAGGGAAGATGAAGCTTTCTTT.